This T cell receptor (beta chain) emerged from a study of blood T cell repertoires in COVID-19. In the study overall: Acute and convalescent COVID-19 specimens originated in the United States, Italy and Spain. PBMCs, B-cell-depleted T cells, or T cells were the source of the cDNA or gDNA that made up the material.

This clone was observed a few times. As handled by the study authors: Cell counts per sample came from amplifying reference gene primers. Clones were read by immunoSEQ multiplex PCR, and TCRdb kept only the in-frame ones, dropping some. V, J and clone size are those of that table, while D and trimming were read from the DNA. This sample carries some 250,000 clones, less than 90% of them seen once, and the ten largest clones take 9.5% to 15%. Per germline, CDR1 KGHSH and CDR2 LQKENI. Trimming removed 3 bases from V and 6 bases from J, with 18 bases in between. The CDR3 consists of 16 residues. The sequenced material came from peripheral blood. This sequence originates from a woman in her 30s with COVID-19, enrolled during active disease. The chain is built from TRBV18 and TRBJ2-1; maybe TRBD2 (6 bases). The CDR3 DNA reads TGTGCCAGCTCACCCATGACTCGCCAGACTAGCAATGAGCAGTTCTTC. It specifies CASSPMTRQTSNEQFF.